This T cell receptor (beta chain) was captured by sequencing in a study of T-cell memory formation after mild COVID-19 (dated by TCRdb to about 2021). Broadly, across the study: Most TCR sequence clusters were specific to one of the two donors. Longitudinal TCRalpha and TCRbeta repertoire sequencing tracked T-cell clones expanding and contracting after mild COVID-19 in two donors. The cohort comprised two young, previously healthy adult volunteers, one female and one male.

These reads were obtained on an Illumina NovaSeq 6000. cDNA libraries for TCRalpha and TCRbeta were prepared by 5'RACE using constant-segment primers, with sample barcodes and unique molecular identifiers added. RNA was extracted from every sample with Trizol reagent. Amplification of the libraries took two PCR steps, and the second step added a second sample barcode plus Illumina TruSeq adapters. Sequencing of libraries was performed on an Illumina NovaSeq with 2 x 150 bp paired-end reads. From the authors' description of their analysis: The reads were demultiplexed and collapsed into UMI-guided consensus sequences using migec v1.2.7. Using mixcr v2.1.11, UMI consensuses were aligned to TRA and TRB V and J templates and then assembled into clonotypes. A clonotype was counted as expanded or contracted only when both edgeR and NoisET called the clonotype significant, with the noise models trained on biological replicates. For edgeR calls, the cutoffs were a false discovery rate-adjusted p below 0.01 and a log2 fold-change threshold of 1. As an exploratory analysis of dynamics, PCA with hierarchical clustering was applied to max-normalized trajectories of the 1000 most abundant clonotypes. Each responding clone was given a CD4 or CD8 phenotype based on the CD4+ and CD8+ repertoires, which had been sequenced separately. Through fastp at Q25 and MiXCR, TCRdb rebuilt clones from the public reads, retaining in-frame beta chains. Each entry merges the rows of one CDR3 protein and shows their most common DNA and genes. The V and J calls come from TCRdb's annotation, not from the publication. Counted in this sample were over 250,000 distinct CDR3 sequences; about 15% of them appeared once. The ten largest clones take up 22% of the sample.

Beyond this particular receptor, the publication reports: The detection of some responding clones in pre-infection memory suggests that pre-existing cross-reactive memory T cells joined the SARS-CoV-2 response. The second-wave clones that peaked on day 37 were not confirmed to be SARS-CoV-2 specific. Clones that contracted from day 15 to 85 showed balanced CD4/CD8 phenotypes, whereas a second wave of clones that expanded from day 15 to 37 leaned towards CD4+. Only a couple of mild cases were covered in the study, and larger cohorts including severe cases with pre-infection samples were considered necessary. Contracting CD4+ clones were found mainly in CM and EM memory subsets, while CD8+ clones were enriched in EMRA.

PBMCs were isolated by Ficoll-Paque density gradient centrifugation. At least ten counts were recorded for this clonotype. Its antigen specificity is not known. Base qualities were left out, and no much larger clone turns up one base away. The sequenced sample was PBMCs or a T cell subset sorted from them (not recorded which). The receptor's source is a man younger than 35 who had mild COVID-19 (a few samples of this study predate the infection). The sample titles of this study are shuffled in the database, so cell type and time point are left out; the donor was told from shared clones.

The encoded CDR3 is CASSVGKLAGGPTQYF. The nucleotide sequence is given as TGTGCCAGCAGCGTAGGGAAACTAGCGGGGGGTCCTACGCAGTATTTT. The chain uses TRBV9 and TRBJ2-3; a stretch of 12 junction bases matches TRBD2. Taken from cysteine to phenylalanine, the CDR3 has 16 residues. The retained sequence is limited to the CDR3, 48 bases, with the frame set at the first base. The germline V gene encodes CDR1 SGDLS and CDR2 YYNGEE. Here V drops 0 bases and J drops 8 bases, and the junction holds 7 bases not matched to any gene.